These 5 T cell receptor beta chains share one sample of origin, sequenced in a study of molecular identifiers for immune sequencing clone quantification. One entry per CDR3 protein, called by TCRdb with MiXCR from the PCR reads. This table holds about 510,000 distinct CDR3 sequences, 20% to 25% found once. Sequencing input: naive CD8+ T cells from blood, with Jurkat cell RNA spiked in. Specified subset: FACS-sorted CD8+CD4-CCR7+CD45RA+ naive T cells. These receptors were taken from a human donor in good health. Some libraries in this study had Jurkat cell RNA spiked in.

This clonotype occurred many times. This rearrangement joins TRBV27 to TRBJ1-1; D unclear. The V gene's germline CDR1 is MNHEY and CDR2 SMNVEV (reference sequence). V was cut by 3 bases and J by 2 bases, with 10 bases left in between. The CDR3 runs 14 residues. The chain's CDR3 is CASSLGGHNTEAFF. In nucleotides, the CDR3 is TGTGCCAGCAGTTTGGGTGGCCATAACACTGAAGCTTTCTTT.

This clonotype was counted many times. The V call is TRBV7-9, the J call TRBJ1-1; D unresolved. The CDR3 contains 14 residues. The V end was cut by 4 bases, the J end by 4 bases, with 13 bases between. In germline, CDR1 is SEHNR, CDR2 FQNEAQ (reference sequence). The CDR3: CASSSFDRGTEAFF. CDR3 in DNA: TGTGCCAGCAGCTCATTCGATAGAGGCACTGAAGCTTTCTTT. Full variable domain (outside the CDR3, taken from reference TRBV7-9 and TRBJ1-1): DTGVSQNPRHKITKRGQNVTFRCDPISEHNRLYWYRQTLGQGPEFLTYFQNEAQLEKSRLLSDRFSAERPKGSFSTLEIQRTEQGDSAMYLCASSSFDRGTEAFFGQGTRLTVV.

This clonotype has a handful of counts. This sequence joins TRBV30 and TRBJ2-7; the match to TRBD1 covers 8 bases. CDR3 size: 15 residues. V lost 4 bases to trimming and J lost 6 bases; unmatched junction nucleotides: 14. Germline V CDR1 and CDR2: GTSNPN, SVGIG (reference sequence). In nucleotides, the CDR3 is TGTGCCTGGAAATTGGGACAGGCTCTATCGGGCGAGCAGTACTTC. Translating it yields CAWKLGQALSGEQYF. Using reference TRBV30 and TRBJ2-7 for the parts outside the CDR3, the full variable domain is SQTIHQWPATLVQPVGSPLSLECTVEGTSNPNLYWYRQAAGRGLQLLFYSVGIGQISSEVPQNLSASRPQDRQFILSSKKLLLSDSGFYLCAWKLGQALSGEQYFGPGTRLTVT.

This chain uses TRBV4-1 with TRBJ1-1; D is perhaps TRBD1 (6 bases). Trimming pared 3 bases from V and 0 bases from J, leaving 11 bases between. Germline V gene data show CDR1 as MGHRA and CDR2 as YSYEKL. The CDR3 sequence is 15 residues long. In nucleotides, the CDR3 is TGCGCCAGCAGCCACCAGGACAGTTTGAACACTGAAGCTTTCTTT. Its protein product is CASSHQDSLNTEAFF.

Worth noting for this clonotype: Possible read error: a much larger clone is one base away. Since the CDR3 does not end with the conserved phenylalanine or tryptophan, this likely comes from a read error. It is unclear where the CDR3 begins or ends on the DNA, so no DNA is shown, and the CDR3 is as TCRdb lists it. CDR3 residues: CASSQMRDRNIWL. The chain combines TRBV4-3 with TRBJ1-1; the table's D call, TRBD1, was not checked against the DNA. The CDR3 is 13 amino acids in total, end residues counted. The germline V gene has CDR1 LGHNA and CDR2 YSLEER.